The 8 T cell receptor beta chains in this list originate from one sample, sequenced in a study of CD8 T cells in ankylosing spondylitis. TCRdb processed the 5' RACE reads anew with MiXCR; each CDR3 protein has one entry. Of around 250,000 distinct CDR3 sequences listed, about 30% are singletons. Sequencing was performed on blood, either unsorted or a sorted T cell fraction (not recorded which). The receptors come from a male donor with ankylosing spondylitis or in good health (not recorded which).

Note on this clonotype: A read error is possible here, since a much larger clone lies one base away. It is likely a read error, because the conserved phenylalanine at the end of the CDR3 is missing. The rearrangement uses TRBV15 and TRBJ2-3; weak D call: TRBD2 (6 bases). This CDR3 comprises 17 residues. V lost 5 bases, J lost 4 bases, and 22 bases lay in between. Germline CDR1 and CDR2: LNHNV and YYDKDF (reference sequence). Written as DNA, the CDR3 is TGTGCCACCAGCCGAGCTCCCTCGACTAGTCTCGCAGATACGCAGTATTTA. Translation gives CATSRAPSTSLADTQYL.

This clonotype has a handful of counts. V gene TRBV10-1 combines with J gene TRBJ2-7; the match to TRBD1 covers 9 bases. Germline CDR1 and CDR2: WNHNN and SYGVQD (reference sequence). The CDR3 runs 13 residues. With 8 bases clipped from V and 4 bases from J, the junction kept 6 bases outside the gene matches. The CDR3 DNA is TGCGCCAGCGCCGGACAGGGGAGTTACGAGCAGTACTTC. This encodes CASAGQGSYEQYF.

The chain recombines TRBV12-3 or TRBV12-4 with TRBJ1-3; D is unclear. The length of the CDR3 is 14 residues. Trimming pared 5 bases from V and 6 bases from J, leaving 14 bases between. The CDR3 is CASSLVTPENTIYF. The CDR3 bases are TGTGCCAGCAGTCTCGTAACCCCCGAAAACACCATATATTTT.

The genes are TRBV6-1 and TRBJ2-7; 9 positions match TRBD2. CDR1 is MNHNS and CDR2 is SASEGT in the germline V gene. V trimming: 5 bases; J trimming: 4 bases; junction bases outside the gene matches: 9. The CDR3 consists of 15 residues. In nucleotides, the CDR3 is TGTGCCAGCAGTCCCCCGACTAGCGGACAATACGAGCAGTACTTC. It translates to CASSPPTSGQYEQYF.

The chain employs TRBV11-2 and TRBJ2-1; weak D call: TRBD1 (6 bases). The CDR3 runs 14 residues. V lost 2 bases to trimming and J lost 5 bases, with 10 bases between them. CDR1 is SGHAT and CDR2 is FQNNGV in the germline V gene. The CDR3 loop reads CASSLPEGDNEQFF. CDR3 bases: TGTGCCAGCAGCTTACCAGAGGGGGACAATGAGCAGTTCTTC.

This chain links TRBV7-9 with TRBJ2-5; TRBD1 matches 8 bases. V was pared by 7 bases and J by 4 bases, with 5 bases of the junction left unmatched. Germline loops: CDR1 SEHNR, CDR2 FQNEAQ (reference sequence). The CDR3 loop spans 13 amino acids. The CDR3: CASNLGQVETQYF. The CDR3 DNA is TGTGCCAGCAACTTGGGACAGGTAGAGACCCAGTACTTC.

Of note for this clonotype: A junction boundary mismatches the germline segment, possibly from a read error. The genes are TRBV15 and TRBJ1-1, with D perhaps matching TRBD1 (6 bases). The germline CDR1 and CDR2 sequences are LNHNV and YYDKDF (reference sequence). The CDR3 has 11 residues. CDR3 amino acids: CATSRHGTWGF. The CDR3, as DNA: TGTGCCACCAGCAGACACGGGACATGGGGATTT.

CDR3 protein: CASSFSLGGTEAFF. CDR3 DNA: TGTGCCAGCAGTTTCTCCCTCGGGGGGACTGAAGCTTTCTTT. The chain has TRBV12-3 or TRBV12-4 and TRBJ1-1, with a weak D call TRBD1 (5 bases). Trimming took off 3 bases at V and 5 bases at J, with 13 bases between the two ends. The CDR3 has 14 amino acids.